Presented here are 21 T cell receptor beta chains from one specimen sequenced in a study of blood T cell repertoires in COVID-19. This table comes from immunoSEQ multiplex PCR, and its TCRdb copy is limited to in-frame clones, with some not included. Of 140,000 or so clones in the sample, over 70% were seen once. Sequenced sample: peripheral blood. The receptors derive from a man between 65 and 79 years old who had recovered from COVID-19.

This chain connects TRBV29-1 to TRBJ2-7; D is perhaps TRBD2 (5 bases). Trimming removed 0 bases at V and 2 bases at J, with 17 bases between. Germline lookup yields CDR1 SQVTM and CDR2 ANQGSEA. CDR3 length: 16 amino acids. DNA for the CDR3: TGCAGCGTTGAAGATCGAGGGTCAGCAATGACCTACGAGCAGTACTTC. Translating gives CSVEDRGSAMTYEQYF.

The chain combines TRBV6-5 with TRBJ1-2, with TRBD1 as a possible D gene (5 bases). The CDR3 has 14 residues. The V gene lost 4 bases and the J gene lost 8 bases, with 17 bases spanning the gap. In germline, CDR1 is MNHEY, CDR2 SVGAGI. CDR3 amino acids: CASSSFAGLGGYTF. CDR3 DNA: TGTGCCAGCAGTTCCTTCGCGGGGCTCGGGGGCTACACCTTC.

This clone was detected once. The chain has TRBV5-6 and TRBJ2-7; 7 bases align to TRBD1. Looked up from germline, CDR1 is SGHDT and CDR2 is YYEEEE. Trimming took 5 bases from V and 3 from J; bases not matched to a gene: 11. The CDR3 runs 15 residues. CDR3: CASRPQGSSVYEQYF. CDR3 bases: TGTGCCAGCAGGCCACAGGGGTCTTCGGTCTACGAGCAGTACTTC.

This clone was picked up a small number of times. V and J are TRBV19 and TRBJ2-1; possible D gene TRBD1, 6 bases. From germline, CDR1 is LNHDA and CDR2 SQIVND (reference sequence). The CDR3 totals 17 residues. Trimming stripped 6 bases from V and 0 bases from J, with 18 bases between. CDR3 nucleotides: TGTGCCAGTAGGAAGCGCAAGGGGGACCTCTCCTACAATGAGCAGTTCTTC. Translation: CASRKRKGDLSYNEQFF.

This clone was recorded once. The chain employs TRBV7-7 and TRBJ2-2; the match to TRBD2 covers 7 bases. J lost 5 bases, V lost 5 bases, and 17 bases had no gene match. The germline V gene has CDR1 SSHAT and CDR2 FNYEAQ (reference sequence). There are 18 residues in the CDR3. This chain's CDR3 is CASSPDPWREKGTGELFF. In nucleotides, the CDR3 is TGTGCCAGCAGCCCAGATCCCTGGCGGGAGAAAGGGACCGGGGAGCTGTTTTTT.

The CDR3 bases are TGCGCCAGCCTGGGGACAGGGGAAGTTGGCCTTGTCGATGAGCAGTTCTTC. Its protein is CASLGTGEVGLVDEQFF. The genes are TRBV10-2 and TRBJ2-1, with TRBD1 matching over 10 bases. CDR1 and CDR2 from the germline V gene are WSHSY and SAAADI. With 8 bases clipped from V and 8 bases from J, the junction kept 18 bases outside the gene matches. The CDR3 is made up of 17 amino acids.

The rearrangement uses TRBV4-1 and TRBJ2-3, with 12 nucleotides matching TRBD2. Trimming at V came to 3 bases and at J to 5 bases, leaving 9 bases not matched to a gene. The CDR3 sequence is 17 residues long. The germline V gene has CDR1 MGHRA and CDR2 YSYEKL. In DNA, the CDR3 is TGCGCCAGCAGCCACCCATCTAGCGGGAGGGGAGGAGATACGCAGTATTTT. Translating gives CASSHPSSGRGGDTQYF.

The rearrangement links TRBV7-9 to TRBJ2-1; the match to TRBD2 covers 9 bases. The CDR3 length is 15 residues. V lost 5 bases, J lost 8 bases, and 10 bases stayed unmatched. CDR1 and CDR2 from the germline V gene are SEHNR and FQNEAQ (reference sequence). As DNA, the CDR3 is TGTGCCAGCAGCCCCTCGAGCGGGAGGAGCTATGAGCAGTTCTTC. It codes for CASSPSSGRSYEQFF.

This chain uses TRBV29-1 with TRBJ1-4; D gene ambiguous. The CDR3 sequence is 13 residues long. CDR1 is SQVTM and CDR2 is ANQGSEA in the germline V gene. Trimming shortened V by 6 bases and J by 6 bases, and 14 bases separated the two germline ends. The CDR3 loop reads CSVKVTLDEKLFF. DNA for the CDR3: TGCAGCGTCAAAGTGACACTCGATGAAAAACTGTTTTTT. Drawing the rest from reference TRBV29-1 and TRBJ1-4, the complete variable domain is SAVISQKPSRDICQRGTSLTIQCQVDSQVTMMFWYRQQPGQSLTLIATANQGSEATYESGFVIDKFPISRPNLTFSTLTVSNMSPEDSSIYLCSVKVTLDEKLFFGSGTQLSVL.

This chain uses TRBV10-3 with TRBJ2-1; D possibly corresponds to TRBD2 (5 bases). Trimming stripped 3 bases from V and 4 bases from J, with 7 bases between. Germline CDR1 is ENHRY and CDR2 is SYGVKD. CDR3 length equals 13 residues. In nucleotides, the CDR3 is TGTGCCATCAGTGACGGGGTTTACAATGAGCAGTTCTTC. Its translation is CAISDGVYNEQFF.

The CDR3 reads CAWSFPGLAGAGELFF. The CDR3 DNA is TGTGCCTGGAGTTTTCCGGGACTAGCGGGAGCCGGGGAGCTGTTTTTT. The chain carries TRBV30 and TRBJ2-2, with 14 nucleotides matching TRBD2. This CDR3 contains 16 residues. The ends lost 2 bases at V and 6 bases at J; junction bases unmatched: 5. Germline CDR1 GTSNPN, CDR2 SVGIG (reference sequence).

The chain combines TRBV7-3 with TRBJ1-1, with 9 bases lining up with TRBD1. The CDR3 has 13 amino acids. Germline CDR1 reads SGHTA; CDR2 reads FQGTGA. Trimming cost V 5 bases and J 4 bases; bases outside gene matches: 2. The CDR3 coding sequence is TGTGCCAGCAGCAAGACAGGGGGCACTGAAGCTTTCTTT. Its translation: CASSKTGGTEAFF.

This clone was counted a few times. V usage is TRBV10-3 and J usage is TRBJ2-2; 7 nucleotides line up with TRBD1. CDR1 and CDR2 (germline): ENHRY, SYGVKD. The CDR3 has 12 amino acids. Losses at the gene ends were 8 bases for V and 5 bases for J; bases not matched to a gene: 2. The CDR3 protein is CAIETGTGELFF. CDR3 DNA: TGTGCCATCGAGACAGGGACCGGGGAGCTGTTTTTT.

Only one count was recorded for this clone. This rearrangement joins TRBV9 to TRBJ2-5, with 7 positions matching TRBD1. Trimming removed 3 bases from V and 5 bases from J; junction bases left unmatched: 7. Germline assignment: CDR1 SGDLS and CDR2 YYNGEE. The CDR3 length is 14 residues. As DNA, the CDR3 is TGTGCCAGCAGCGCTACAGGGGCCTGGGAGACCCAGTACTTC. Translation gives CASSATGAWETQYF.

This chain joins TRBV9 and TRBJ2-2; D unclear. CDR1 and CDR2 (germline): SGDLS, YYNGEE. The germline V and J ends were trimmed by 0 bases and 4 bases, with 7 bases remaining between them. The CDR3 contains 14 residues. This chain's CDR3 is CASSVVGSTGELFF. DNA for the CDR3: TGTGCCAGCAGCGTAGTGGGCAGCACCGGGGAGCTGTTTTTT.

The genes are TRBV2 and TRBJ2-7; TRBD2 matches at 14 bases. Trimming cost V 4 bases and J 3 bases; bases outside gene matches: 2. Germline values: CDR1 SNHLY, CDR2 FYNNEI. This CDR3 has 15 residues. The CDR3: CASSAGLAGVYEQYF. DNA of the CDR3: TGTGCCAGCAGTGCGGGACTAGCGGGGGTCTACGAGCAGTACTTC.

The chain uses TRBV19 and TRBJ2-1; possibly TRBD1 for D (5 bases). CDR3 length equals 16 residues. V was trimmed by 6 bases and J by 7 bases, leaving 22 bases between them. CDR1 is LNHDA and CDR2 is SQIVND in the germline V gene (reference sequence). The CDR3 sequence is CASRDGRATSRNEQFF. CDR3 in DNA: TGTGCCAGTAGGGACGGCAGGGCCACATCGCGGAATGAGCAGTTCTTC.

V gene TRBV12-5 combines with J gene TRBJ2-7; TRBD2 aligns across 12 bases. CDR3 size: 21 residues. The trim removed 1 base at V and 0 bases at J, leaving 16 bases unmatched. Germline loops: CDR1 LGHNT, CDR2 FRNRAP. DNA for the CDR3: TGTGCTAGTGGTTTGGCCATCTTACCGGGACTAGCGGGCCAAGCCTCCTACGAGCAGTACTTC. Protein sequence: CASGLAILPGLAGQASYEQYF.

The chain uses TRBV18 and TRBJ1-5; the match to TRBD1 covers 7 bases. The V segment lost 5 bases and the J segment 4 bases; nucleotides outside the gene matches: 5. The CDR3 runs to 14 residues. The germline V gene has CDR1 KGHSH and CDR2 LQKENI. CDR3 in DNA: TGTGCCAGCTCAGGGGACAGCCAAAATCAGCCCCAGCATTTT. Translating it yields CASSGDSQNQPQHF.

The chain joins TRBV2 to TRBJ2-5; 13 bases agree with TRBD2. With V trimmed by 5 bases and J by 0 bases, 3 bases remained unmatched. This CDR3 has 16 residues. Per germline, CDR1 SNHLY and CDR2 FYNNEI. In DNA, the CDR3 is TGTGCCAGCAGTCCGACTAGCGGGAGGAACCAAGAGACCCAGTACTTC. Amino acid sequence: CASSPTSGRNQETQYF.

This chain links TRBV9 with TRBJ2-1; perhaps TRBD1 as D (5 bases). V dropped 4 bases and J dropped 16 bases, with 18 bases sitting between them. Germline CDR1 SGDLS, CDR2 YYNGEE. The CDR3 is 12 residues long. The CDR3 here is CASSTLSGFQFF. CDR3 coding DNA: TGTGCCAGCAGCACACTGTCAGGGTTCCAATTCTTC.